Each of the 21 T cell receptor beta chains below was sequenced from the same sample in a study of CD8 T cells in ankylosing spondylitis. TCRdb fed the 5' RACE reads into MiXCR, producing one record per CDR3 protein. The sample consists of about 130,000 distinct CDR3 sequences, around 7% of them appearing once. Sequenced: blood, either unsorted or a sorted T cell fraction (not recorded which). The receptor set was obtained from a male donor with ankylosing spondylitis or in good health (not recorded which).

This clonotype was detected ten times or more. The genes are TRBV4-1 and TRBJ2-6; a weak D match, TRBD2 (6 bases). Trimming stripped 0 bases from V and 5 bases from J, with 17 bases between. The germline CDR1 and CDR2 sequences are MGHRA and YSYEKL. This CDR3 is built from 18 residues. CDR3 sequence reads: CASSQDPNGGFWANVLTF. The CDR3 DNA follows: TGCGCCAGCAGCCAAGATCCAAACGGGGGTTTCTGGGCCAACGTCCTGACTTTC.

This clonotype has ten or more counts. The CDR3 loop is CASSYFRSANEQFF. Here the CDR3 DNA reads TGCGCCAGCAGCTATTTCCGCTCGGCCAATGAGCAGTTCTTC. This chain connects TRBV5-1 to TRBJ2-1; no definite D call. The CDR3 totals 14 residues. The V gene lost 3 bases and the J gene lost 6 bases, with 13 bases spanning the gap. CDR1 SGHRS and CDR2 YFSETQ come from the germline V gene. Filled out from reference TRBV5-1 and TRBJ2-1, the complete variable domain reads KAGVTQTPRYLIKTRGQQVTLSCSPISGHRSVSWYQQTPGQGLQFLFEYFSETQRNKGNFPGRFSGRQFSNSRSEMNVSTLELGDSALYLCASSYFRSANEQFFGPGTRLTVL.

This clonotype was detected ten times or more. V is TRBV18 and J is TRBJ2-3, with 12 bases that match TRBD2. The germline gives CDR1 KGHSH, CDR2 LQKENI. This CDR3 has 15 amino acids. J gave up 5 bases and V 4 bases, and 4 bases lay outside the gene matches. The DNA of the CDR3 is TGTGCCAGCTCACGGAGACTAGCGGGAGAAGATACGCAGTATTTT. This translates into CASSRRLAGEDTQYF.

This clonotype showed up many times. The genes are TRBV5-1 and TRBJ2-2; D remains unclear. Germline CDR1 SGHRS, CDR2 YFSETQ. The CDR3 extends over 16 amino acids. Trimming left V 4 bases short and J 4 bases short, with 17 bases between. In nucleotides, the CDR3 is TGCGCCAGCAGCGTCGACATAAACCCTACCACCGGGGAGCTGTTTTTT. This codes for CASSVDINPTTGELFF. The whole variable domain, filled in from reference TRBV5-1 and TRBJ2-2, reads KAGVTQTPRYLIKTRGQQVTLSCSPISGHRSVSWYQQTPGQGLQFLFEYFSETQRNKGNFPGRFSGRQFSNSRSEMNVSTLELGDSALYLCASSVDINPTTGELFFGEGSRLTVL.

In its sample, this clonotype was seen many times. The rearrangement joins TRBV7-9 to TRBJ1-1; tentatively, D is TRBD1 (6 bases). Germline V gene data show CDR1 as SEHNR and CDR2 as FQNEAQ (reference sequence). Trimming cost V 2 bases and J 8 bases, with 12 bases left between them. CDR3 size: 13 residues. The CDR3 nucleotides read TGTGCCAGCAGCTTAAGCCGGGACAAGGAAGCTTTCTTT. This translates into CASSLSRDKEAFF.

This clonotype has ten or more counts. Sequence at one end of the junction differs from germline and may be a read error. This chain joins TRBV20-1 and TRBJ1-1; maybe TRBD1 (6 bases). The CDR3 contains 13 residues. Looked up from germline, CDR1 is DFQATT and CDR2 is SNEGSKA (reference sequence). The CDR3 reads CSARGGSDTEAFF. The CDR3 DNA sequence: TGCAGTGCCAGAGGGGGGTCCGACACTGAAGCTTTCTTT.

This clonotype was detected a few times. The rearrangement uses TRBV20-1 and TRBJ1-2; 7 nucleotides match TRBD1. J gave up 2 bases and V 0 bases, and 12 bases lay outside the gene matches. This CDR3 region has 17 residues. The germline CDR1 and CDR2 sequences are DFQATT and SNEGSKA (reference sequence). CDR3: CSARDLGTGAGNYGYTF. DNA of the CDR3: TGCAGTGCTAGAGATCTCGGCACAGGGGCGGGGAACTATGGCTACACCTTC.

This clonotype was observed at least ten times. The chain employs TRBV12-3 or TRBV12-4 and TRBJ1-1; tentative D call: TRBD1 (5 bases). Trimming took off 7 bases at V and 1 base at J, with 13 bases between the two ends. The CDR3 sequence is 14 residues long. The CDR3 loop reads CASILRRGNTEAFF. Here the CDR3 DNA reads TGTGCCAGCATCCTACGAAGGGGGAACACTGAAGCTTTCTTT.

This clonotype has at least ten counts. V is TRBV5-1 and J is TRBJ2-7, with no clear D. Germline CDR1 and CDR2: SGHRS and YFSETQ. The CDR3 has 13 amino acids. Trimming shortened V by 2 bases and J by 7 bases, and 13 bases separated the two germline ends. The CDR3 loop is CASSFWFPKEQYF. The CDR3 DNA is TGCGCCAGCAGCTTTTGGTTTCCGAAGGAGCAGTACTTC.

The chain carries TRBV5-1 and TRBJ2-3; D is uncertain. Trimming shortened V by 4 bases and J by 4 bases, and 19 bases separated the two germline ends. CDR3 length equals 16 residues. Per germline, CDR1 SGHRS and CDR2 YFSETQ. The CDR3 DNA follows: TGCGCCAGCAGCCCCCCCGAGAGAGTTGGGGCAGATACGCAGTATTTT. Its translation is CASSPPERVGADTQYF.

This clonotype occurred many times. In DNA, the CDR3 is TGTGCCAGCAGCTCGGGTAGGGGGCGGGAGCAGTACTTC. The encoded protein is CASSSGRGREQYF. The chain has TRBV7-2 and TRBJ2-7; 7 nucleotides align to TRBD1. Germline assignment: CDR1 SGHTA and CDR2 FQGNSA. J gave up 7 bases and V 4 bases, and 7 bases lay outside the gene matches. The CDR3 runs to 13 residues. Drawing the rest from reference TRBV7-2 and TRBJ2-7, the complete variable domain is GAGVSQSPSNKVTEKGKDVELRCDPISGHTALYWYRQSLGQGLEFLIYFQGNSAPDKSGLPSDRFSAERTGGSVSTLTIQRTQQEDSAVYLCASSSGRGREQYFGPGTRLTVT.

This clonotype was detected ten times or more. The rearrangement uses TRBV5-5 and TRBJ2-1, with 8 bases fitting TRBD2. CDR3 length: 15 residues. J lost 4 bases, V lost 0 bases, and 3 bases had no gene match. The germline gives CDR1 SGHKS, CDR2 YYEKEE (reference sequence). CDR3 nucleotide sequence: TGTGCCAGCAGCTTGGATAGCGGGGTGTACAATGAGCAGTTCTTC. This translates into CASSLDSGVYNEQFF. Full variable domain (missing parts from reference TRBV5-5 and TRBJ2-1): DAGVTQSPTHLIKTRGQQVTLRCSPISGHKSVSWYQQVLGQGPQFIFQYYEKEERGRGNFPDRFSARQFPNYSSELNVNALLLGDSALYLCASSLDSGVYNEQFFGPGTRLTVL.

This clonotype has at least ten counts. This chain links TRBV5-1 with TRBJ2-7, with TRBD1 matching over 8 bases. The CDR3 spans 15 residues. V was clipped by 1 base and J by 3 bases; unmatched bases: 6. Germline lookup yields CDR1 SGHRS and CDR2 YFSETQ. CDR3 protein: CASSLNRDRFYEQYF. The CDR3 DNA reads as TGCGCCAGCAGCTTGAACCGGGACAGGTTCTACGAGCAGTACTTC.

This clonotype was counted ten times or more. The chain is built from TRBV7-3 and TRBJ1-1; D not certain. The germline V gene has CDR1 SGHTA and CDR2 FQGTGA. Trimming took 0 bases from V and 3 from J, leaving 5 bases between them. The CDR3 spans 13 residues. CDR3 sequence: CASSLTADTEAFF. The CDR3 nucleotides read TGTGCCAGCAGCTTAACCGCGGACACTGAAGCTTTCTTT.

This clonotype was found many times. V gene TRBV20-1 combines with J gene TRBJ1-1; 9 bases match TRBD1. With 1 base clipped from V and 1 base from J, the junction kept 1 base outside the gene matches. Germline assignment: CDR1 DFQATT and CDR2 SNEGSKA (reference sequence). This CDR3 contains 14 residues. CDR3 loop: CSARGDRANTEAFF. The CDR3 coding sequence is TGCAGTGCTAGAGGGGACAGGGCGAACACTGAAGCTTTCTTT.

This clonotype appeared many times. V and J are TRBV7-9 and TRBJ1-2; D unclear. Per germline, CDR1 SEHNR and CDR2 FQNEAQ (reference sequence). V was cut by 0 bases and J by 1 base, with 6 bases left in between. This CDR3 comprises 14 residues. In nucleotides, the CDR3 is TGTGCCAGCAGCTTAGCAGGACTTAACTATGGCTACACCTTC. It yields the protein CASSLAGLNYGYTF.

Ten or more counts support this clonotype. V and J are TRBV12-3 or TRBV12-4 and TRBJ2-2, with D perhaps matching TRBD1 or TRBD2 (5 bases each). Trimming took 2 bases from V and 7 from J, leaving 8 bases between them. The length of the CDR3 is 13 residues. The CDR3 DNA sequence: TGTGCCAGCAGTTTATCAGGGAGCGGGGAGCTGTTTTTT. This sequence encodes CASSLSGSGELFF.

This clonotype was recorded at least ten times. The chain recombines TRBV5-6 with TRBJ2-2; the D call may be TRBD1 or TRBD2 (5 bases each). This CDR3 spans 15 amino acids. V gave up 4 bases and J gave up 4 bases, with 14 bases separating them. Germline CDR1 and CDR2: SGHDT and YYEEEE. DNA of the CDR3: TGTGCCAGCAGCGCTGAGGGGAGAGGCACCGGGGAGCTGTTTTTT. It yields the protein CASSAEGRGTGELFF.

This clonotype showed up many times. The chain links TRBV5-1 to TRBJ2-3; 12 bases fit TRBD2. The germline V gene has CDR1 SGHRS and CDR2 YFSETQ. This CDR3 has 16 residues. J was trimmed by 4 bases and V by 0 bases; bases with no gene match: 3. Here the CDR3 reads CASSLGLAGESDTQYF. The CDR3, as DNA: TGCGCCAGCAGCTTGGGACTAGCGGGAGAATCAGATACGCAGTATTTT.

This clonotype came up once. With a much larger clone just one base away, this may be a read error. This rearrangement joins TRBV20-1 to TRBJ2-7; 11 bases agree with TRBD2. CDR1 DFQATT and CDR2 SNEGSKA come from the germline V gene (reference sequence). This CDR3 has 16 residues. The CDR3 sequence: CCASRLAGGDPYEQYF. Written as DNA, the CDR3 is TGCTGTGCTAGCCGCCTAGCGGGAGGTGACCCCTACGAGCAGTACTTC.

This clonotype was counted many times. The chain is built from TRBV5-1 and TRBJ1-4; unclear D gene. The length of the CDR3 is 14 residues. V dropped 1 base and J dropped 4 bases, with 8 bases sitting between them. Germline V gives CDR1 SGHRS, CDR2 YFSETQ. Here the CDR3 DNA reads TGCGCCAGCAGCTTGTTACAGAATAATGAAAAACTGTTTTTT. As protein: CASSLLQNNEKLFF.